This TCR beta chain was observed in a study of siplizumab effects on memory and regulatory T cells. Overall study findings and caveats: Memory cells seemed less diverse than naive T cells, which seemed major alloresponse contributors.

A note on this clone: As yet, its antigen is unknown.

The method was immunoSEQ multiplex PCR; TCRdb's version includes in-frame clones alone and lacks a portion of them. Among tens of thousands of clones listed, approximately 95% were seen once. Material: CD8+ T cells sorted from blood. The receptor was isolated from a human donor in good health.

In nucleotides, the CDR3 is TGTGCCCGCACTCGGTGGGGGGGTGGGACCCACTACGAGCAGTACTTC. Protein: CARTRWGGGTHYEQYF. V gene TRBV28 combines with J gene TRBJ2-7, with TRBD2 matching over 7 bases. This CDR3 comprises 16 residues. V dropped 11 bases and J dropped 3; count of bases not matched to a gene: 19. The germline gives CDR1 MDHEN, CDR2 SYDVKM.